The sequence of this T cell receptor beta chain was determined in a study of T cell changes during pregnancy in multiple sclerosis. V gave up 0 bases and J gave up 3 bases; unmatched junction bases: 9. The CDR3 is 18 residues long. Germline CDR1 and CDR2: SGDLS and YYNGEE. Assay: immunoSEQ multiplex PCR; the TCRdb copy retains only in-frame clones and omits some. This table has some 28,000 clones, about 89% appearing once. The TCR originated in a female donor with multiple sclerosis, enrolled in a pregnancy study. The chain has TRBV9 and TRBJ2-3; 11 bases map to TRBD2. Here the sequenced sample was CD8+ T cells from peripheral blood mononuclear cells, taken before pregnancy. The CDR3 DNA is TGTGCCAGCAGCGTAGGGCTTAGCGGGGGGGCCGGGACAGATACGCAGTATTTT. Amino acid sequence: CASSVGLSGGAGTDTQYF.